Detailed here is one T cell receptor beta chain. Its specificity is unknown. The sample comes from a study of T cells in Graves' hyperthyroidism and ophthalmopathy. Thyroid ultrasound and orbital computed tomography, with clinical symptoms and serum thyroxine and TRAb, informed diagnoses. Germline loops: CDR1 SEHNR, CDR2 FQNEAQ (reference sequence). V lost 5 bases and J 12 bases, leaving 17 bases between the germline ends. CDR3 length: 14 residues. There were TCR beta CDR3 regions amplified from RNA transcripts. The HTBI primer set served for first-round RT-PCR of the TCR CDR3. TCRdb passed the multiplex PCR reads through MiXCR, listing each CDR3 protein once. The table shows more than 500,000 distinct CDR3 sequences, with 40% to 50% occurring only once. Study-level results: Model-based prediction identified ophthalmopathy a median around 6.5 months prior to its onset. Most thyroid-expanded clonotypes above 0.001 were also found in blood. A model using 13 V-J features told ophthalmopathy apart from stable hyperthyroidism.

This clonotype originated in an adult woman with Graves' disease, either hyperthyroidism or ophthalmopathy (not recorded which). The sequencing sample was made of peripheral blood or thyroid tissue (not recorded which). This chain links TRBV7-9 with TRBJ1-6; D is unresolved. CDR3 sequence reads: CASSPPSALGPLHF. CDR3 bases: TGTGCCAGCAGCCCCCCTTCGGCTTTGGGACCCCTCCACTTT.